This T cell receptor beta chain was captured by sequencing in a study of regulatory T cells in long-lasting Graves disease. Notes on the study in general: A greater number of public clonotypes (about 2,900) was shared by persistent patients than by new patients (over 900). Peripheral blood, not thyroid tissue, was the sole material studied.

Trimming took 3 bases from V and 6 from J, leaving 9 bases between them. Germline-derived CDR1 and CDR2 are MDHEN and SYDVKM. There are 13 residues in the CDR3. Relying on iRepertoire HTBI primers and Arm-PCR of CDR3 regions, the team built TCR beta libraries. From the multiplex PCR reads, TCRdb called clonotypes with MiXCR, one entry per CDR3 protein. This table has some 330,000 distinct CDR3 sequences, more than 20% appearing once. This clonotype has at least ten counts. What it recognizes is unknown. Time point indicated: persistent/refractory GD, antithyroid drugs over 5 years with positive TRAb. After RNA was extracted from PBMCs, the TCR library was made from it.

The sequence came from a woman aged 40 to 50 with Graves disease. The sequences come from peripheral blood mononuclear cells (PBMCs), collected when the disease was refractory, from a patient treated with antithyroid drugs. The chain joins TRBV28 to TRBJ1-5; D gene unclear. The DNA of the CDR3 is TGTGCCAGCAGTTTCCGAGGGTTTCAGCCCCAGCATTTT. Its translation: CASSFRGFQPQHF.